This T cell receptor (beta chain) originates from a study of Graves' ophthalmopathy and Graves' hyperthyroidism. If patients had other autoimmune diseases, uncontrolled infections, pregnancy or lactation, they were excluded. The authors amplified TCR beta CDR3 regions from RNA transcripts. A first-round RT-PCR used HTBI primers, followed by a second-round multiplex PCR. TCRdb ran MiXCR on the multiplex PCR reads and lists one entry per CDR3 protein. This table holds about 700,000 distinct CDR3 sequences, approximately 40% found once. The CDR3 extends over 14 amino acids. In germline, CDR1 is DFQATT, CDR2 SNEGSKA (reference sequence). Trimming cost V 6 bases and J 5 bases, with 19 bases left between them.

The chain combines TRBV20-1 with TRBJ2-5; a weak D match, TRBD1 (6 bases). The sample consisted of peripheral blood. The sequence came from an adult man with Graves' ophthalmopathy. The CDR3 nucleotides are TGCAGTGCGGGACGGGTGACAGGCGGGGAGACCCAGTACTTC. Translating it yields CSAGRVTGGETQYF.